Below are 22 T cell receptor beta chains sequenced from a single sample in a study of T cell repertoires in cytomegalovirus infection. TCRdb processed the reads anew with MiXCR; each CDR3 protein has one entry. The sample lists about 770,000 distinct CDR3 sequences; just under 30% were seen once. Their antigens are not known. This specimen was cultured CD8+ T cells from PBMCs, taken from culture after CMV antigen stimulation. These receptors originate from a human donor in good health (CMV status not recorded). Some clones in this sample may be carry-over from other donors' samples.

The chain combines TRBV15 with TRBJ2-3; 7 bases map to TRBD2. CDR3 size: 16 residues. After removal of 3 bases from V and 0 bases from J, the junction contained 6 bases not matched to a gene. CDR1 and CDR2 from the germline V gene are LNHNV and YYDKDF (reference sequence). CDR3 amino acids: CATSSLAGSSTDTQYF. The CDR3 bases are TGTGCCACCAGCAGCTTAGCGGGTAGCAGCACAGATACGCAGTATTTT.

The chain uses TRBV19 and TRBJ2-2, with D maybe TRBD2 (5 bases). In germline, CDR1 is LNHDA, CDR2 SQIVND (reference sequence). The CDR3 has 17 residues. V dropped 3 bases and J dropped 1 base, with 15 bases sitting between them. This CDR3 reads CASSMPGGLGNTGELFF. The CDR3 coding sequence is TGTGCCAGTAGTATGCCCGGAGGCTTGGGGAACACCGGGGAGCTGTTTTTT.

This clonotype was seen many times. The J gene is TRBJ2-5, the V gene TRBV7-9; perhaps TRBD1 as D (6 bases). CDR3 size: 17 residues. Germline CDR1 is SEHNR and CDR2 is FQNEAQ (reference sequence). Trimming cost V 3 bases and J 4 bases, with 21 bases left between them. CDR3 in DNA: TGTGCCAGCAGCTTCCCTGCCCTAGGACAGAAAGGAGAGACCCAGTACTTC. This sequence encodes CASSFPALGQKGETQYF. Using reference TRBV7-9 and TRBJ2-5 for the parts outside the CDR3, the full variable domain is DTGVSQNPRHKITKRGQNVTFRCDPISEHNRLYWYRQTLGQGPEFLTYFQNEAQLEKSRLLSDRFSAERPKGSFSTLEIQRTEQGDSAMYLCASSFPALGQKGETQYFGPGTRLLVL.

This clonotype has only a few counts. This sequence joins TRBV10-3 and TRBJ2-1; 9 bases are a match to TRBD1. From germline, CDR1 is ENHRY and CDR2 SYGVKD. V lost 7 bases and J lost 1; bases outside the gene matches: 8. CDR3 length equals 16 residues. CDR3 residues: CAITRDREGSYNEQFF. CDR3 coding DNA: TGTGCCATCACCCGGGACAGGGAGGGATCCTACAATGAGCAGTTCTTC.

A few counts support this clonotype. This chain connects TRBV6-2 or TRBV6-3 to TRBJ2-1; 9 nucleotides match TRBD2. Losses at the gene ends were 6 bases for V and 5 bases for J; bases not matched to a gene: 8. The CDR3 runs 15 residues. CDR1 is MNHEY, CDR2 SVGEGT, per germline. CDR3 in DNA: TGTGCCAGCAGAAAGAGCGGGGGGCTGAACAATGAGCAGTTCTTC. Amino acids: CASRKSGGLNNEQFF.

This rearrangement joins TRBV6-6 to TRBJ2-4, with D possibly TRBD2 on 5 matching bases. This CDR3 spans 13 amino acids. The V end was cut by 7 bases, the J end by 6 bases, with 13 bases between. CDR1 MNHNY and CDR2 SVGAGI come from the germline V gene (reference sequence). Here the CDR3 reads CASTLAAGNIQYF. In nucleotides, the CDR3 is TGTGCCAGCACCCTTGCGGCGGGAAACATTCAGTACTTC.

In this sample, this clonotype turned up many times. The chain recombines TRBV6-6 with TRBJ1-2; 8 bases fit TRBD1. V shed 5 bases, J shed 8 bases, and the junction held 13 bases outside the gene matches. In germline, CDR1 is MNHNY, CDR2 SVGAGI (reference sequence). This CDR3 region has 15 residues. The CDR3 region is CASSTGEGQERGYTF. CDR3 DNA: TGTGCCAGCAGTACTGGGGAGGGACAGGAGCGGGGCTACACCTTC.

This sequence joins TRBV25-1 and TRBJ1-2; possible D gene TRBD1, 5 bases. The germline CDR1 and CDR2 sequences are MGHDK and SYGVNS. Between the trimmed V and J ends, which lost 2 bases and 4 bases, there was a span of 8 bases. CDR3 length: 13 amino acids. The DNA for the CDR3 is TGTGCCAGCAGTGAACAGGGTCTCTATGGCTACACCTTC. It is translated as CASSEQGLYGYTF.

This clonotype was recorded many times. The CDR3 nucleotides are TGTGCCAGCAGCTTAAACGGGGGGACCTACGAGCAGTACGTC. It is translated as CASSLNGGTYEQYV. V usage is TRBV7-8 and J usage is TRBJ2-7, with 7 nucleotides matching TRBD2. The CDR3 spans 14 residues. The trim removed 2 bases at V and 2 bases at J, leaving 3 bases unmatched. The germline V gene has CDR1 SGHVS and CDR2 FQNEAQ.

This clonotype was recorded a few times. The V call is TRBV27, the J call TRBJ1-6; 10 positions agree with TRBD1. The V segment lost 8 bases and the J segment 3 bases; nucleotides outside the gene matches: 10. This CDR3 has 17 amino acids. Looked up from germline, CDR1 is MNHEY and CDR2 is SMNVEV (reference sequence). CDR3 DNA sequence: TGTGCCAGCTCTAAACCCCGGACAGGGGGCTATAATTCACCCCTCCACTTT. It yields the protein CASSKPRTGGYNSPLHF.

The CDR3, as DNA: TGTGCCAGCAGCCCCGGGATAAGGAACTATTATGGCTACACCTTC. This gives the protein CASSPGIRNYYGYTF. V gene TRBV27 combines with J gene TRBJ1-2; D gene unclear. The V and J ends lost 6 bases and 5 bases respectively, with 19 bases between them. Germline-derived CDR1 and CDR2 are MNHEY and SMNVEV (reference sequence). The CDR3 length is 15 residues.

This clonotype was detected ten times or more. CDR3 coding DNA: TGTGCCAGCAGCTTGAGTGGCGGGGGGCTATTCAATGAGCAGTTCTTC. This codes for CASSLSGGGLFNEQFF. This sequence joins TRBV7-2 and TRBJ2-1; TRBD2 matches 8 bases. Germline loops: CDR1 SGHTA, CDR2 FQGNSA. The V gene end was trimmed by 3 bases and the J gene end by 6 bases; junction bases not matched to a gene: 10. This CDR3 contains 16 residues.

The V gene is TRBV6-5, the J gene TRBJ1-6; 8 bases are a match to TRBD1. The length of the CDR3 is 16 residues. The germline CDR1 and CDR2 sequences are MNHEY and SVGAGI. V trimming: 7 bases; J trimming: 1 base; junction bases outside the gene matches: 6. The CDR3 nucleotides read TGTGCCAGCACTGTTGACAGGGGATCCTATAATTCACCCCTCCACTTT. It specifies CASTVDRGSYNSPLHF.

There are many counts of this clonotype. The chain employs TRBV12-3 or TRBV12-4 and TRBJ1-2; D ambiguous. This CDR3 is built from 12 residues. V was pared by 7 bases and J by 3 bases, with 9 bases between. As DNA, the CDR3 is TGTGCCAGCACCCCGGGCTACTATGGCTACACCTTC. It translates to CASTPGYYGYTF.

The chain links TRBV15 to TRBJ1-5; possible D gene TRBD1, 6 bases. The V and J ends lost 0 bases and 7 bases respectively, with 13 bases between them. The CDR3 is 15 residues long. Per germline, CDR1 LNHNV and CDR2 YYDKDF (reference sequence). The CDR3, as DNA: TGTGCCACCAGCAGAGACAGGGGCAAGAACCAGCCCCAGCATTTT. Amino acids: CATSRDRGKNQPQHF.

The chain couples TRBV4-1 to TRBJ2-5; 8 bases agree with TRBD1. Losses at the gene ends were 5 bases for V and 1 base for J; bases not matched to a gene: 6. The CDR3 runs to 15 residues. Germline CDR1 and CDR2: MGHRA and YSYEKL. CDR3 in DNA: TGCGCCAGCAGCTACCGGGACAGGTCCCAAGAGACCCAGTACTTC. Protein: CASSYRDRSQETQYF.

Only a few counts were recorded for this clonotype. The chain combines TRBV6-5 with TRBJ2-2; D not resolved. This CDR3 comprises 15 residues. Trimming pared 2 bases from V and 7 bases from J, leaving 14 bases between. The V gene's germline CDR1 is MNHEY and CDR2 SVGAGI. In DNA, the CDR3 is TGTGCCAGCAGTTACCCCGAATCCGAAGGCGGGGAGCTGTTTTTT. The encoded protein is CASSYPESEGGELFF.

The chain combines TRBV9 with TRBJ2-7, with no clear D. Trimming pared 0 bases from V and 0 bases from J, leaving 7 bases between. Germline V lookup: CDR1 SGDLS, CDR2 YYNGEE. There are 14 residues in the CDR3. The CDR3 coding sequence is TGTGCCAGCAGCGTAGGACGGAGCTCCTACGAGCAGTACTTC. This sequence encodes CASSVGRSSYEQYF.

The rearrangement joins TRBV7-9 to TRBJ1-1; D call uncertain. The CDR3 is 15 residues long. The germline gives CDR1 SEHNR, CDR2 FQNEAQ (reference sequence). The V and J ends lost 6 bases and 5 bases respectively, with 19 bases between them. In DNA, the CDR3 is TGTGCCAGCAGACCCCCAGGTTGGGAGGTAACTGAAGCTTTCTTT. Translated: CASRPPGWEVTEAFF.

V usage is TRBV25-1 and J usage is TRBJ2-2, with 7 bases that match TRBD1. Germline lookup yields CDR1 MGHDK and CDR2 SYGVNS. The ends lost 10 bases at V and 4 bases at J; junction bases unmatched: 12. This CDR3 has 15 residues. In nucleotides, the CDR3 is TGTGCCACCTCTACAGGGGTGTCAGGCACCGGGGAGCTGTTTTTT. This gives the protein CATSTGVSGTGELFF.

The chain joins TRBV6-6 to TRBJ1-1; D unclear. Germline loops: CDR1 MNHNY, CDR2 SVGAGI (reference sequence). The CDR3 is made up of 10 amino acids. V was trimmed by 7 bases and J by 4 bases, leaving 4 bases between them. The CDR3 sequence: CASTSTEAFF. The CDR3 coding sequence is TGTGCCAGCACTAGCACTGAAGCTTTCTTT.

This clonotype came up a few times. The rearrangement links TRBV7-6 to TRBJ2-7; D possibly corresponds to TRBD1 (6 bases). V was trimmed by 4 bases and J by 7 bases, leaving 8 bases between them. The CDR3 contains 11 residues. Per germline, CDR1 SGHVS and CDR2 FNYEAQ. DNA of the CDR3: TGTGCCAGCAGCTACGGACAGGAGCAGTACGTC. Encoded protein: CASSYGQEQYV.